The 28 T cell receptor beta chains given below trace back to one sample, sequenced in a study of blood T cell repertoires in COVID-19. Data came from immunoSEQ multiplex PCR; TCRdb stores just in-frame clones and leaves some out. The sample shows over 300,000 clones, under 90% of them seen only once. Specimen: PBMCs or T cells enriched from blood (not recorded which). These receptors were obtained from a woman aged 18-29 years who had recovered from COVID-19.

V gene TRBV10-2 combines with J gene TRBJ2-1; D gene unclear. The CDR3 has 13 residues. Germline V gene lookup returns CDR1 WSHSY and CDR2 SAAADI. V shed 6 bases and J shed 4 bases, with 10 bases lying between them. The CDR3 region has the DNA TGCGCCAGCAGCCCCGGTTTTTACAATGAGCAGTTCTTC. This gives the protein CASSPGFYNEQFF.

This chain joins TRBV5-1 and TRBJ1-2; 7 nucleotides align to TRBD1. CDR3 length equals 13 residues. The V gene end was trimmed by 7 bases and the J gene end by 5 bases; junction bases not matched to a gene: 8. Per germline, CDR1 SGHRS and CDR2 YFSETQ. DNA for the CDR3: TGCGCCAGCGGGACAGACCTCAAGTATGGCTACACCTTC. Its protein is CASGTDLKYGYTF.

The genes are TRBV7-2 and TRBJ1-4, with 10 bases that match TRBD1. Looked up from germline, CDR1 is SGHTA and CDR2 is FQGNSA. Trimming took 1 base from V and 8 from J; bases not matched to a gene: 7. The CDR3 is 16 amino acids. The DNA for the CDR3 is TGTGCCAGCAGCTTAGACCCGACAGGGGGCCAGGAAAAACTGTTTTTT. It specifies CASSLDPTGGQEKLFF.

V is TRBV10-1 and J is TRBJ2-7; a possible D gene is TRBD1 (6 bases). The CDR3 length is 12 residues. Per the germline V gene, CDR1 is WNHNN and CDR2 is SYGVQD (reference sequence). V shed 4 bases and J shed 6 bases, with 10 bases lying between them. The CDR3 spells CASSGQGSEQYF. The CDR3 DNA is TGCGCCAGCAGTGGGCAGGGGAGCGAGCAGTACTTC.

The chain uses TRBV7-3 and TRBJ2-5, with unresolved D. Germline V CDR1 and CDR2: SGHTA, FQGTGA. The CDR3 runs 13 residues. Deletions cut 2 bases from V and 2 bases from J, with 6 bases between. CDR3 coding DNA: TGTGCCAGCAGCTTAGAACGGCAAGAGACCCAGTACTTC. Its translation is CASSLERQETQYF.

This chain joins TRBV30 and TRBJ1-5; D is ambiguous. Germline V lookup: CDR1 GTSNPN, CDR2 SVGIG (reference sequence). V lost 0 bases and J lost 1, with 13 bases in between. This CDR3 contains 16 residues. CDR3 sequence reads: CAWSVQVGRSNQPQHF. The CDR3 nucleotides are TGTGCCTGGAGTGTCCAGGTGGGCAGAAGCAATCAGCCCCAGCATTTT.

The chain combines TRBV5-1 with TRBJ1-5; D is unresolved. The CDR3 length is 16 residues. V was trimmed by 4 bases and J by 0 bases, leaving 14 bases between them. Germline V gene sequence: CDR1 SGHRS, CDR2 YFSETQ. CDR3 nucleotide sequence: TGCGCCAGCAGCCCTTACGCGGTGGATAGCAATCAGCCCCAGCATTTT. The encoded protein is CASSPYAVDSNQPQHF.

The genes are TRBV29-1 and TRBJ1-2, with unresolved D. From germline, CDR1 is SQVTM and CDR2 ANQGSEA. This CDR3 contains 14 residues. The ends were cut back, 6 bases at V and 1 base at J, with 15 bases in the middle. The CDR3 reads CSVTRGLDNYGYTF. CDR3 nucleotide sequence: TGCAGCGTCACGAGAGGGCTGGATAACTATGGCTACACCTTC.

This chain uses TRBV28 with TRBJ1-4; tentatively, D is TRBD1 (6 bases). This CDR3 spans 12 amino acids. CDR1 MDHEN and CDR2 SYDVKM come from the germline V gene. Between the trimmed V and J ends, which lost 6 bases and 12 bases, there was a span of 14 bases. As DNA, the CDR3 is TGTGCCAGCAGATCACAGGGCAGGGAACTGTTTTTT. Residues: CASRSQGRELFF.

The CDR3 sequence is CASSEASSYTEAFF. CDR3 sequence (DNA): TGCGCCAGCAGTGAAGCCTCAAGCTACACTGAAGCTTTCTTT. The V and J genes are TRBV10-1 and TRBJ1-1; D not resolved. Trimming took 3 bases from V and 3 from J, leaving 11 bases between them. Germline assignment: CDR1 WNHNN and CDR2 SYGVQD (reference sequence). The CDR3 is made up of 14 amino acids.

The CDR3 region is CASSQANMGSGGQQYF. CDR3 nucleotides: TGCGCCAGCAGCCAAGCCAACATGGGCTCGGGGGGGCAGCAGTACTTC. The chain has TRBV4-1 and TRBJ2-7; 8 bases map to TRBD2. Germline CDR1 MGHRA, CDR2 YSYEKL. This CDR3 is built from 16 residues. The trim removed 1 base at V and 8 bases at J, leaving 13 bases unmatched.

V gene TRBV5-1 combines with J gene TRBJ2-2; 8 nucleotides agree with TRBD1. The CDR3 extends over 16 amino acids. The junction had 7 bases not matched to a gene; V was cut back by 3 bases and J by 3 bases. CDR1 is SGHRS and CDR2 is YFSETQ in the germline V gene. The CDR3 region is CASSWPGTGDTGELFF. The CDR3 DNA reads TGCGCCAGCAGCTGGCCCGGGACAGGCGACACCGGGGAGCTGTTTTTT.

The chain is built from TRBV27 and TRBJ1-5, with TRBD1 identical over 7 bases. Trimming cost V 5 bases and J 3 bases; bases outside gene matches: 7. This CDR3 has 15 residues. CDR1 MNHEY and CDR2 SMNVEV come from the germline V gene (reference sequence). CDR3 nucleotides: TGTGCCAGCAGTATAGGTGGGACAGTCAATCAGCCCCAGCATTTT. This translates into CASSIGGTVNQPQHF.

The chain employs TRBV9 and TRBJ2-2, with D tentatively TRBD1 (5 bases). The V end was cut by 2 bases, the J end by 1 base, with 12 bases between. There are 16 residues in the CDR3. Germline CDR1 SGDLS, CDR2 YYNGEE. CDR3 protein: CASSVRGALNTGELFF. CDR3 nucleotides: TGTGCCAGCAGCGTTCGTGGGGCTCTGAACACCGGGGAGCTGTTTTTT.

This chain uses TRBV29-1 with TRBJ1-1; 8 bases align to TRBD1. Germline-derived CDR1 and CDR2 are SQVTM and ANQGSEA. The CDR3 contains 16 residues. J lost 0 bases, V lost 4 bases, and 10 bases had no gene match. CDR3 sequence: CSVVPDRGVMNTEAFF. The CDR3 DNA sequence: TGCAGCGTTGTTCCCGACAGGGGAGTCATGAACACTGAAGCTTTCTTT.

The rearrangement uses TRBV5-1 and TRBJ1-1, with TRBD1 identical over 9 bases. The trim removed 0 bases at V and 4 bases at J, leaving 7 bases unmatched. The CDR3 totals 16 residues. Germline lookup yields CDR1 SGHRS and CDR2 YFSETQ. The CDR3 DNA reads TGCGCCAGCAGCTTGGGGGGGACAGGGCTCACCACTGAAGCTTTCTTT. Translating it yields CASSLGGTGLTTEAFF. The full variable domain, with the rest looked up from reference TRBV5-1 and TRBJ1-1, is KAGVTQTPRYLIKTRGQQVTLSCSPISGHRSVSWYQQTPGQGLQFLFEYFSETQRNKGNFPGRFSGRQFSNSRSEMNVSTLELGDSALYLCASSLGGTGLTTEAFFGQGTRLTVV.

This clone showed up just once. The rearrangement links TRBV11-1 to TRBJ2-5; D remains ambiguous. Germline V gene lookup returns CDR1 SGHAT and CDR2 FQDESV (reference sequence). V was cut by 5 bases and J by 2 bases, with 12 bases left in between. This CDR3 spans 14 amino acids. The CDR3 sequence: CASSTRHSQETQYF. The CDR3 coding sequence is TGTGCCAGCAGCACTCGACACTCGCAAGAGACCCAGTACTTC.

The chain combines TRBV19 with TRBJ2-1, with 9 bases matching TRBD1. V trimming: 7 bases; J trimming: 3 bases; junction bases outside the gene matches: 10. Germline V gives CDR1 LNHDA, CDR2 SQIVND (reference sequence). This CDR3 has 16 amino acids. CDR3 region: CASNHPGQGHYNEQFF. The CDR3 DNA reads as TGTGCCAGTAACCATCCGGGACAGGGACACTACAATGAGCAGTTCTTC.

V usage is TRBV13 and J usage is TRBJ2-1, with D hard to call. Germline V CDR1 and CDR2: PRHDT, FYEKMQ (reference sequence). Between the trimmed V and J ends, which lost 5 bases and 0 bases, there was a span of 11 bases. This CDR3 contains 15 residues. This chain's CDR3 is CASSPTIPSYNEQFF. CDR3 DNA sequence: TGTGCCAGCAGCCCGACAATACCCTCCTACAATGAGCAGTTCTTC.

The chain employs TRBV2 and TRBJ2-1; 12 bases are a match to TRBD2. The V gene end was trimmed by 1 base and the J gene end by 5 bases; junction bases not matched to a gene: 0. CDR1 and CDR2 (germline): SNHLY, FYNNEI. The CDR3 covers 15 residues. For the CDR3, the DNA is TGTGCCAGCAGTGAAGGACTAGCGGGAGACAATGAGCAGTTCTTC. Amino acid sequence: CASSEGLAGDNEQFF.

This clone ranks as medium-sized (0.01 to 0.1%). The rearrangement links TRBV15 to TRBJ1-4; D is unresolved. CDR1 and CDR2 from the germline V gene are LNHNV and YYDKDF (reference sequence). The V gene lost 4 bases and the J gene lost 0 bases, with 6 bases spanning the gap. This CDR3 has 14 amino acids. CDR3 protein: CATSTLATNEKLFF. The DNA of the CDR3 is TGTGCCACCAGCACACTAGCAACTAATGAAAAACTGTTTTTT. The full variable domain, its missing parts supplied by reference TRBV15 and TRBJ1-4, is DAMVIQNPRYQVTQFGKPVTLSCSQTLNHNVMYWYQQKSSQAPKLLFHYYDKDFNNEADTPDNFQSRRPNTSFCFLDIRSPGLGDTAMYLCATSTLATNEKLFFGSGTQLSVL.

The chain couples TRBV30 to TRBJ2-1; TRBD2 matches at 10 bases. The CDR3 has 17 residues. Trimming removed 3 bases from V and 3 bases from J; junction bases left unmatched: 11. Germline lookup yields CDR1 GTSNPN and CDR2 SVGIG (reference sequence). The CDR3 loop reads CAWRTHSGRPNYNEQFF. The CDR3 bases are TGTGCCTGGAGAACTCATAGCGGGAGGCCCAACTACAATGAGCAGTTCTTC.

The genes are TRBV9 and TRBJ1-1, with D possibly being TRBD1 (6 bases). Between the trimmed V and J ends, which lost 2 bases and 3 bases, there was a span of 11 bases. The CDR3 is 14 amino acids. In germline, CDR1 is SGDLS, CDR2 YYNGEE. CDR3 amino acids: CASSVSQGHTEAFF. In DNA, the CDR3 is TGTGCCAGCAGCGTTTCACAGGGACACACTGAAGCTTTCTTT.

This chain joins TRBV19 and TRBJ1-1; 7 nucleotides agree with TRBD1. With V trimmed by 3 bases and J by 1 base, 2 bases remained unmatched. The germline V gene encodes CDR1 LNHDA and CDR2 SQIVND (reference sequence). CDR3 length: 14 amino acids. The CDR3 loop reads CASSIYRGNTEAFF. The DNA for the CDR3 is TGTGCCAGTAGTATTTACAGGGGGAACACTGAAGCTTTCTTT. The full variable domain, completed using reference TRBV19 and TRBJ1-1, is DGGITQSPKYLFRKEGQNVTLSCEQNLNHDAMYWYRQDPGQGLRLIYYSQIVNDFQKGDIAEGYSVSREKKESFPLTVTSAQKNPTAFYLCASSIYRGNTEAFFGQGTRLTVV.

This rearrangement joins TRBV4-1 to TRBJ1-5; TRBD1 matches at 8 bases. V dropped 0 bases and J dropped 4; count of bases not matched to a gene: 5. The V gene's germline CDR1 is MGHRA and CDR2 YSYEKL. The CDR3 extends over 16 amino acids. CDR3 protein: CASSQEGQGANQPQHF. CDR3 bases: TGCGCCAGCAGCCAAGAGGGGCAGGGGGCTAATCAGCCCCAGCATTTT.

The chain combines TRBV30 with TRBJ1-2; maybe TRBD1 (6 bases). V gave up 5 bases and J gave up 8 bases, with 21 bases separating them. Germline loops: CDR1 GTSNPN, CDR2 SVGIG (reference sequence). The CDR3 consists of 14 residues. The CDR3 loop reads CAWVRDTVLEGYTF. CDR3 in DNA: TGTGCCTGGGTCCGGGACACCGTCCTTGAAGGCTACACCTTC.

The CDR3 sequence: CASSLGRLKGDMNTEAFF. CDR3 nucleotide sequence: TGCGCCAGCAGCTTGGGAAGGCTCAAAGGCGACATGAACACTGAAGCTTTCTTT. This chain uses TRBV5-1 with TRBJ1-1; no reliable D call. The V gene lost 0 bases and the J gene lost 0 bases, with 18 bases spanning the gap. Germline-derived CDR1 and CDR2 are SGHRS and YFSETQ. CDR3 size: 18 residues.

This chain connects TRBV7-9 to TRBJ2-1, with 8 bases that match TRBD1. The length of the CDR3 is 15 residues. CDR1 is SEHNR and CDR2 is FQNEAQ in the germline V gene (reference sequence). The V and J ends lost 4 bases and 6 bases, in that order; junction bases with no gene match: 8. The CDR3 nucleotides read TGTGCCAGCAGCTCGGGACAGGACCCCTCCAATGAGCAGTTCTTC. Residues: CASSSGQDPSNEQFF. Using reference TRBV7-9 and TRBJ2-1 for the parts outside the CDR3, the full variable domain is DTGVSQNPRHKITKRGQNVTFRCDPISEHNRLYWYRQTLGQGPEFLTYFQNEAQLEKSRLLSDRFSAERPKGSFSTLEIQRTEQGDSAMYLCASSSGQDPSNEQFFGPGTRLTVL.